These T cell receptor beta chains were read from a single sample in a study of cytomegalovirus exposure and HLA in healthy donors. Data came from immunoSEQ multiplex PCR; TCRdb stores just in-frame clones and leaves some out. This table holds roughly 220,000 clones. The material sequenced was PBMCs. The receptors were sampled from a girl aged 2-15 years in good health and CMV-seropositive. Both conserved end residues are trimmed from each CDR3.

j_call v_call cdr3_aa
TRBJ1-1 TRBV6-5 ASSYSGVGEAF
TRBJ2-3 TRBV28 ASTVGLAGTWGTDTQY
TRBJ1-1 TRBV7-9 ASSLTTGTEAF
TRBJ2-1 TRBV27 ASSFGTSGRNEQF
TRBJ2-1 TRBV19 ASTMPGYYNEQF
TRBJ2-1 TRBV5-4 ASSASGTRAYNEQF
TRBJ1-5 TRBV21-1 ASSTWHGVGRDQPQH
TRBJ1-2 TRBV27 ASSLGQNFYGYT
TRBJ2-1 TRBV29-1 SVVTSGIPSSYNEQF
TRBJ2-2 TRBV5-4 ASSRDSGNTGELF
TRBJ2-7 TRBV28 ASSYGRGLAGFSYEQY
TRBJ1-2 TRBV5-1 ASSLVRTGDSDT
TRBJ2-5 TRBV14 ASSRGQGWQETQY
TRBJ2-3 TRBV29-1 SVGAGEGDTQY
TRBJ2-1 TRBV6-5 ASSRDRAGNEQF
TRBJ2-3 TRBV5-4 ASSLDRADTQY
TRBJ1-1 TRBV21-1 ASSNENHRARTEAF
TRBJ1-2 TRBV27 ASSLLRGAMNGYT
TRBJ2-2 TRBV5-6 ASSLYTAGELF
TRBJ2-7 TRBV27 ASSPQGGAGAPTSYEQY
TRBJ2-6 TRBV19 ASSIGKRVGANVLT
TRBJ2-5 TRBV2 ASQGEPDQETQY
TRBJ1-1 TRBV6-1 ASSTTEGTEAF
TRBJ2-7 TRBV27 ASSLNSFSYEQY
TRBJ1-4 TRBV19 ASSIGATNEKLF
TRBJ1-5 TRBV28 ASSPLVWDSYQPQH
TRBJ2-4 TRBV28 ASWDRGPTLAKNIQY
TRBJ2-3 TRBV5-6 ASSLDRGTDTQY
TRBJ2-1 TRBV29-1 SVVGTSGRLYNEQF
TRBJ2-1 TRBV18 ASSPAQGVYNEQF
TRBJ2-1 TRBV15 ATSRAYNEQF